The source of this T cell receptor (beta chain) is a study of cytomegalovirus exposure and HLA in healthy donors. The CDR3 spans 19 residues. Trimming cost V 8 bases and J 2 bases, with 29 bases left between them. Germline V gene lookup returns CDR1 MDHEN and CDR2 SYDVKM. 60 Vbeta and 13 Jbeta primers were used in PCR. Generated by immunoSEQ multiplex PCR, the TCRdb table keeps only in-frame clones and is missing some. The table shows under 200,000 clones, with around 85% occurring only once. Specimen: PBMCs. The chain uses TRBV28 and TRBJ2-3; no clear D. The receptor's source is a man younger than 30 in good health and CMV-seropositive. CDR3 region: CASCTELPRTQYYTDTQYF. The CDR3 DNA reads as TGTGCCAGCTGTACCGAACTACCTCGAACTCAGTATTACACAGATACGCAGTATTTT.